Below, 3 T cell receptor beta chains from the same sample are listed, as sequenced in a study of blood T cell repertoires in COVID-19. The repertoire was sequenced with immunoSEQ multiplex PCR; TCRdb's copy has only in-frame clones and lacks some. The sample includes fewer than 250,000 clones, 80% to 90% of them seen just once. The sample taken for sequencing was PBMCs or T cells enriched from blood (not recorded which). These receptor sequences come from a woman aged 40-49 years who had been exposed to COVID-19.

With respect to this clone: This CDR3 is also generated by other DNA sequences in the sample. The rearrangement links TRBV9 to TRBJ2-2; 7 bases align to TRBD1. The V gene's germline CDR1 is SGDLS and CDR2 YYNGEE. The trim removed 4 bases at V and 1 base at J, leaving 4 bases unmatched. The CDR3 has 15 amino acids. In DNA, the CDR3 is TGTGCCAGCAGCCCCGGGACAGTGAACACCGGGGAGCTGTTTTTT. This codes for CASSPGTVNTGELFF.

CDR3 sequence: CASSLAGWSGEAFF. CDR3 DNA sequence: TGTGCCAGCAGCTTAGCGGGTTGGTCAGGGGAGGCTTTCTTT. The chain joins TRBV7-2 to TRBJ1-1, with D possibly matching TRBD1 (6 bases). The germline CDR1 and CDR2 sequences are SGHTA and FQGNSA. CDR3 length equals 14 residues. Trimming removed 0 bases at V and 11 bases at J, with 16 bases between.

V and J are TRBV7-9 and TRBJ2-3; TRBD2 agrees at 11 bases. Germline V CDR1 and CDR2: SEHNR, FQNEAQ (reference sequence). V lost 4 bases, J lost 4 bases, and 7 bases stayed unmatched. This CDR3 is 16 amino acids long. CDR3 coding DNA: TGTGCCAGCAGCTCCCGGACTAGCGGGTCGCCAGATACGCAGTATTTT. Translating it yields CASSSRTSGSPDTQYF.